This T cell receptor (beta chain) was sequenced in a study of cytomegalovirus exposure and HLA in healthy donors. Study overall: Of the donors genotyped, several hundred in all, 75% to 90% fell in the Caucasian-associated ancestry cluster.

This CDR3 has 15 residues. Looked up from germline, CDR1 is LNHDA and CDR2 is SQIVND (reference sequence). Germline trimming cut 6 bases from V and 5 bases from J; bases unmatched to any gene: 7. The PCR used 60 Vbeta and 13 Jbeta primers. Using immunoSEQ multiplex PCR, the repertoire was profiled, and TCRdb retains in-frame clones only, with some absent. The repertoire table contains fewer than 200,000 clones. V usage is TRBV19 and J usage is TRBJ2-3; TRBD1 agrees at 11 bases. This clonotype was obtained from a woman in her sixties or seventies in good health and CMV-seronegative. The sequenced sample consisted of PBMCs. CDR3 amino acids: CASRPGQGAIDTQYF. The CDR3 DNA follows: TGTGCCAGTAGACCAGGACAGGGGGCAATAGATACGCAGTATTTT. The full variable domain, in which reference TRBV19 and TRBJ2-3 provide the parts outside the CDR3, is DGGITQSPKYLFRKEGQNVTLSCEQNLNHDAMYWYRQDPGQGLRLIYYSQIVNDFQKGDIAEGYSVSREKKESFPLTVTSAQKNPTAFYLCASRPGQGAIDTQYFGPGTRLTVL.